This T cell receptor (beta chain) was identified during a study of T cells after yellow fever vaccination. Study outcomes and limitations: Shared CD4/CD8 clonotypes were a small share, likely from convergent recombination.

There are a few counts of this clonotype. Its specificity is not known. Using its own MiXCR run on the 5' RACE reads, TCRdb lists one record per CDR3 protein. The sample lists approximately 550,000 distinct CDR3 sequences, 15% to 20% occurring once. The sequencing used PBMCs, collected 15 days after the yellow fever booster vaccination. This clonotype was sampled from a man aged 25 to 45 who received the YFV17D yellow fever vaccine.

The CDR3 nucleotides are TGTGCCAGCACTGCGGGAGGGTCCTACGAGCAGTACTTC. Translated, it gives CASTAGGSYEQYF. This sequence joins TRBV6-1 and TRBJ2-7; 9 bases are a match to TRBD2. The V gene end was trimmed by 7 bases and the J gene end by 1 base; junction bases not matched to a gene: 2. Germline V gene data show CDR1 as MNHNS and CDR2 as SASEGT. CDR3 size: 13 residues.